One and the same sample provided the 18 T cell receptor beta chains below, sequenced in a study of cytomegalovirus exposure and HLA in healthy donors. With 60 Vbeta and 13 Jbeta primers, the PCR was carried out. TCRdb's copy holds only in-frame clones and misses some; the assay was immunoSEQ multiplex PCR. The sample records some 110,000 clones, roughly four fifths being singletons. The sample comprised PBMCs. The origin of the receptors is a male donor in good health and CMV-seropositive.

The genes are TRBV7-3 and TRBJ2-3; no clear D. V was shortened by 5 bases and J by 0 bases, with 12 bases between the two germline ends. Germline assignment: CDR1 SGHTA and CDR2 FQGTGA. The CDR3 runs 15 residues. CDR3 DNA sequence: TGTGCCAGCAGCCTAGGTTCCCTGAGCACAGATACGCAGTATTTT. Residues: CASSLGSLSTDTQYF.

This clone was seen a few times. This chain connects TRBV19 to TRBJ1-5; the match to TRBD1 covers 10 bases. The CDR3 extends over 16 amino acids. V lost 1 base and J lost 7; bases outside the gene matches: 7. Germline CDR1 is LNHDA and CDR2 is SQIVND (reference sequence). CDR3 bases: TGTGCCAGTAGTATAGGGGACAGGGGCGGATGGCAGCCCCAGCATTTT. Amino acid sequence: CASSIGDRGGWQPQHF.

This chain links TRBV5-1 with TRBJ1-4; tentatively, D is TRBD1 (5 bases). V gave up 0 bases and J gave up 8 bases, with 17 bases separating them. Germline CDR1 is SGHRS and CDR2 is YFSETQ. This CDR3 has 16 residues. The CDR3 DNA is TGCGCCAGCAGCTTGGACCAGGGCCTTCTTGGGGAAAAACTGTTTTTT. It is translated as CASSLDQGLLGEKLFF. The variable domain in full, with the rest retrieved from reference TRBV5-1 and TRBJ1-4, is KAGVTQTPRYLIKTRGQQVTLSCSPISGHRSVSWYQQTPGQGLQFLFEYFSETQRNKGNFPGRFSGRQFSNSRSEMNVSTLELGDSALYLCASSLDQGLLGEKLFFGSGTQLSVL.

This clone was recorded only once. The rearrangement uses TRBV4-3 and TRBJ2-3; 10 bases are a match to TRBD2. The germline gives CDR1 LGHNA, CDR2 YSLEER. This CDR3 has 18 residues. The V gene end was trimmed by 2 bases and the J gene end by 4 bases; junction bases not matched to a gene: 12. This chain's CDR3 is CASSQFTSSGGGADTQYF. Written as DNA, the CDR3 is TGCGCCAGCAGCCAATTCACCTCGAGCGGGGGGGGAGCAGATACGCAGTATTTT.

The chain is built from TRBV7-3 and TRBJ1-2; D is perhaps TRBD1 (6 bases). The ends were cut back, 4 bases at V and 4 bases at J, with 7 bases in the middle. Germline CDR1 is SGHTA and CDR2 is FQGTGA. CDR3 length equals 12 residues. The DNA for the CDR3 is TGTGCCAGCAGCTCAGGGGTCTATGGCTACACCTTC. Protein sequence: CASSSGVYGYTF.

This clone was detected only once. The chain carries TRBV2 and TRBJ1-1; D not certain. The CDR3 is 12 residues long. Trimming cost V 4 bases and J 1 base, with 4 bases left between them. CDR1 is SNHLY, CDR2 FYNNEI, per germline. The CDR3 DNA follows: TGTGCCAGCAGTGCCCGGAACACTGAAGCTTTCTTT. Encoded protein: CASSARNTEAFF. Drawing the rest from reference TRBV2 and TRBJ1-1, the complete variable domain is EPEVTQTPSHQVTQMGQEVILRCVPISNHLYFYWYRQILGQKVEFLVSFYNNEISEKSEIFDDQFSVERPDGSNFTLKIRSTKLEDSAMYFCASSARNTEAFFGQGTRLTVV.

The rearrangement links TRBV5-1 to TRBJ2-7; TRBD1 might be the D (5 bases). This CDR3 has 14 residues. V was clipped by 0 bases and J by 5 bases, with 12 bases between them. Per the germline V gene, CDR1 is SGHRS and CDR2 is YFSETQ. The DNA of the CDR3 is TGCGCCAGCAGCTTGGAGGGCAGGGCCCACGAGCAGTACTTC. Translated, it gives CASSLEGRAHEQYF.

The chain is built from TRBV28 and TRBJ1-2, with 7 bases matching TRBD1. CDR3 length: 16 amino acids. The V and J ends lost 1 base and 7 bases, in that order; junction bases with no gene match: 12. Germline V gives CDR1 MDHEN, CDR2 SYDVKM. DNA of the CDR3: TGTGCCAGCAGTTTATCGCTGCAGGGGGATTATGGTGGCTACACCTTC. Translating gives CASSLSLQGDYGGYTF.

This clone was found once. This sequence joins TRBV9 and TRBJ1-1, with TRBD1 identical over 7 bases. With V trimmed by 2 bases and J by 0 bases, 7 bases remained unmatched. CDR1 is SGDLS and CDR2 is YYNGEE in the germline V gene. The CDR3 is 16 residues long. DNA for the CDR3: TGTGCCAGCAGCGTTTGGACAGGAAACATGAACACTGAAGCTTTCTTT. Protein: CASSVWTGNMNTEAFF.

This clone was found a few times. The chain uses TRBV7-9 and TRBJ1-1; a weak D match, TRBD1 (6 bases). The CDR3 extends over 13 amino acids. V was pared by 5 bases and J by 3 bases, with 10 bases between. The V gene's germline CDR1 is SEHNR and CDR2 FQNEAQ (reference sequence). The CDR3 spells CASSLQGHTEAFF. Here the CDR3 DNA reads TGTGCCAGCAGCCTACAGGGCCACACTGAAGCTTTCTTT.

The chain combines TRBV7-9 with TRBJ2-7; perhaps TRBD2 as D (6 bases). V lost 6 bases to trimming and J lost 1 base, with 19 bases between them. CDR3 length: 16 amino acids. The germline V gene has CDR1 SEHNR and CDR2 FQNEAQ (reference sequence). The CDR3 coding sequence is TGTGCCAGCAGTTCTCCGGGGGTAGCGGATTCCTACGAGCAGTACTTC. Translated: CASSSPGVADSYEQYF.

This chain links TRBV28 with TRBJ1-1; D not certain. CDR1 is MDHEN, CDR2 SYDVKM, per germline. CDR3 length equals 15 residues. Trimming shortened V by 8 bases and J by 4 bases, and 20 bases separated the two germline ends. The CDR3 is CASLSGGLGGTEAFF. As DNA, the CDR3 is TGTGCCAGCCTCTCCGGCGGACTCGGTGGCACTGAAGCTTTCTTT. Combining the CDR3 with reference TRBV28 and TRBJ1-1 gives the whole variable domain DVKVTQSSRYLVKRTGEKVFLECVQDMDHENMFWYRQDPGLGLRLIYFSYDVKMKEKGDIPEGYSVSREKKERFSLILESASTNQTSMYLCASLSGGLGGTEAFFGQGTRLTVV.

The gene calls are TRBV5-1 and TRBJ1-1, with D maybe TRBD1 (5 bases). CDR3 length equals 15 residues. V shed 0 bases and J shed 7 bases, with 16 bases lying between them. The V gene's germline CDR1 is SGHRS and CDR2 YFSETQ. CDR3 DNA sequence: TGCGCCAGCAGCTTGGGCCCCCGAGGTCAGGGTGAAGCTTTCTTT. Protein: CASSLGPRGQGEAFF.

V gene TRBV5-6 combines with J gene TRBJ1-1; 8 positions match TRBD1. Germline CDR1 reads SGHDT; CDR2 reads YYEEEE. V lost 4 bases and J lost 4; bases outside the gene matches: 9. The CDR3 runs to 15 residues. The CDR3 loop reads CASSPTTGAGTEAFF. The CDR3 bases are TGTGCCAGCAGCCCGACGACAGGGGCGGGCACTGAAGCTTTCTTT. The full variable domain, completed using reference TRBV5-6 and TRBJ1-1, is DAGVTQSPTHLIKTRGQQVTLRCSPKSGHDTVSWYQQALGQGPQFIFQYYEEEERQRGNFPDRFSGHQFPNYSSELNVNALLLGDSALYLCASSPTTGAGTEAFFGQGTRLTVV.

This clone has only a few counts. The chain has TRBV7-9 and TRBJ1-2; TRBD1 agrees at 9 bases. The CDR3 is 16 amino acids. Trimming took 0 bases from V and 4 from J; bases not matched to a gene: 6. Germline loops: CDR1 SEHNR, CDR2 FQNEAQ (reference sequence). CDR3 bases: TGTGCCAGCAGCTTAGCGGGACAGGGCCGGTCCTATGGCTACACCTTC. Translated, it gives CASSLAGQGRSYGYTF.

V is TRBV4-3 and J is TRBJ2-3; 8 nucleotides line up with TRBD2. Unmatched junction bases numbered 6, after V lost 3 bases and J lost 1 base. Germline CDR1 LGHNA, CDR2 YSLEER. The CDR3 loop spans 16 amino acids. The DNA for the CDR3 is TGCGCCAGCAGCCAGTTGGGGCGGGGGGGCACAGATACGCAGTATTTT. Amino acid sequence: CASSQLGRGGTDTQYF.

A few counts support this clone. CDR3 nucleotide sequence: TGTGCCAGCAGCTTAGATCTCGGTACGCAGTATTTT. This translates into CASSLDLGTQYF. This chain uses TRBV11-2 with TRBJ2-3; no definite D call. Trimming pared 0 bases from V and 8 bases from J, leaving 6 bases between. The CDR3 totals 12 residues. Germline CDR1 reads SGHAT; CDR2 reads FQNNGV.

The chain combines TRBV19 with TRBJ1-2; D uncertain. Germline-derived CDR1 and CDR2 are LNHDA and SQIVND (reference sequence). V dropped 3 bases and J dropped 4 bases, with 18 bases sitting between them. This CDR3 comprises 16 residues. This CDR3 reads CASSMGVTAVGYGYTF. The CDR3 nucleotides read TGTGCCAGTAGTATGGGAGTTACAGCTGTGGGCTATGGCTACACCTTC.